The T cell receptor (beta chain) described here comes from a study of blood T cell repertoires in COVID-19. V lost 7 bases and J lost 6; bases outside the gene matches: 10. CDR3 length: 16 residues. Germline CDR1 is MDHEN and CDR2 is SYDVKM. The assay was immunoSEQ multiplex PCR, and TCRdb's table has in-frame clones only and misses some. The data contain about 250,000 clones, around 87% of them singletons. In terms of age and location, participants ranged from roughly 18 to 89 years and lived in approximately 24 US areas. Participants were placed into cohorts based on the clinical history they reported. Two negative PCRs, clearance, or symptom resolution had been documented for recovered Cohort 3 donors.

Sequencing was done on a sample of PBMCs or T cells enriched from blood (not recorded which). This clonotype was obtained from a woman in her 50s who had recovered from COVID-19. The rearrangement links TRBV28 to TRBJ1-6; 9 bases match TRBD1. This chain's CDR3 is CASNYRGRERNSPLHF. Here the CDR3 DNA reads TGTGCCAGCAACTACAGGGGGCGAGAACGTAATTCACCCCTCCACTTT.